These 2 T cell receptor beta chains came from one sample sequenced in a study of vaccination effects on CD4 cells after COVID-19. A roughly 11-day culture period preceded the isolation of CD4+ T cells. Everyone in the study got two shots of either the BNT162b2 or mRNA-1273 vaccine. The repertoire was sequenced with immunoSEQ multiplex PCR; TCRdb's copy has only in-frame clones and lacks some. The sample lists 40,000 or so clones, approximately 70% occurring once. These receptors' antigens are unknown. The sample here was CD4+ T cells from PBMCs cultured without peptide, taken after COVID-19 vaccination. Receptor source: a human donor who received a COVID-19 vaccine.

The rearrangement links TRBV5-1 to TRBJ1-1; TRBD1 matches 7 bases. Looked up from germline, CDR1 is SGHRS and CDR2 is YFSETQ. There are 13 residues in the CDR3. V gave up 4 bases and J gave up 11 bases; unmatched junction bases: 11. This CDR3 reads CASSPGEGAGAFF. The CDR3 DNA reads TGCGCCAGCAGCCCCGGTGAGGGGGCGGGGGCTTTCTTT.

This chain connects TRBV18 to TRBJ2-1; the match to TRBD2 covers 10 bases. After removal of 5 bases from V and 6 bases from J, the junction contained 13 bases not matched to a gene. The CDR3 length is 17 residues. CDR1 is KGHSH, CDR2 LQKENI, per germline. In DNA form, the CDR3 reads TGTGCCAGCTCATACTTTGAAAGCGGGGGGGCCCCCAATGAGCAGTTCTTC. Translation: CASSYFESGGAPNEQFF.